The rows below give T cell receptor beta chains drawn from one sample of a study of blood T cells in healthy people across ages. TCRdb reanalysed the 5' RACE reads using MiXCR and keeps one entry per CDR3 protein. This sample carries 600,000 to 1,000,000 distinct CDR3 sequences, 25% of them seen once, and the ten largest clones take 3.7%. These records were also assigned to another study, of T cells of mothers and their children.

Sequencing was done on a sample of blood. Receptors originate from a boy younger than 18 in good health. The conserved cysteine and the conserved F or W are not part of the CDR3 here. Only some rows state a clone size, as once, few, many or a class for expanded clones.

>NA|TRBJ2-5|TRBV30
AWSLAWRQETQY
>NA|NA|TRBV5-1
ASSSTTRGDNEQF
>NA|TRBJ2-4|TRBV28
ASSLRLRGDIQY
>many|TRBJ1-5|TRBV5-1
ASSLGTGIKPQH
>many|TRBJ2-7|TRBV2
ASSVSSSYEQY
>NA|TRBJ2-7|TRBV4-2
ASSQEFSQSSYEQH
>few|TRBJ2-2|TRBV3-1
ASSHLGGGLRTGELF
>many|TRBJ2-7|TRBV12-3/TRBV12-4
ASSPGLASYEQY
>NA|NA|TRBV20-1
SARDLGLGDKQF
>many|TRBJ2-1|TRBV6-6
ASSPYSGNEQF
>NA|TRBJ2-5|TRBV11-2
ASSLTGFDQETQY
>few|TRBJ2-1|TRBV28
ASTSEFYNEQF
>NA|TRBJ1-4|TRBV5-1
ASSFTAGDVEKLF
>NA|TRBJ1-5|TRBV20-1
SARTDRGLGQPQH
>NA|TRBJ2-7|TRBV5-6
ASSLGPGDYEQY
>NA|NA|TRBV7-2
ASSSRLALETQY
>NA|TRBJ2-3|TRBV24-1
ATSDLLVDTQY
>NA|TRBJ1-4|TRBV30
AWSPQVLEKLF
>few|TRBJ1-5|TRBV12-3/TRBV12-4
ASSSPGTGMGISNQPQH
>few|TRBJ1-4|TRBV4-1
ASSQTGSSEKLF
>NA|TRBJ2-5|TRBV3-1
ASSPFGQGAQETQY
>NA|TRBJ1-4|TRBV6-6
ASSYQGTTNEKLF
>NA|TRBJ2-1|TRBV20-1
SARARYEQF
>few|TRBJ2-7|TRBV7-9
ASSLEGFSVSYEQY
>once|TRBJ2-3|TRBV3-1
ASSQGGRTDTQY
>NA|TRBJ2-2|TRBV7-2
ASSTGTYNTGELF
>NA|TRBJ2-7|TRBV20-1
SARPLVGQGEDYEQY
>NA|TRBJ1-2|TRBV28
ASSQGQGRYGYT
>few|TRBJ2-1|TRBV12-3/TRBV12-4
ASSYLAAYNEQF